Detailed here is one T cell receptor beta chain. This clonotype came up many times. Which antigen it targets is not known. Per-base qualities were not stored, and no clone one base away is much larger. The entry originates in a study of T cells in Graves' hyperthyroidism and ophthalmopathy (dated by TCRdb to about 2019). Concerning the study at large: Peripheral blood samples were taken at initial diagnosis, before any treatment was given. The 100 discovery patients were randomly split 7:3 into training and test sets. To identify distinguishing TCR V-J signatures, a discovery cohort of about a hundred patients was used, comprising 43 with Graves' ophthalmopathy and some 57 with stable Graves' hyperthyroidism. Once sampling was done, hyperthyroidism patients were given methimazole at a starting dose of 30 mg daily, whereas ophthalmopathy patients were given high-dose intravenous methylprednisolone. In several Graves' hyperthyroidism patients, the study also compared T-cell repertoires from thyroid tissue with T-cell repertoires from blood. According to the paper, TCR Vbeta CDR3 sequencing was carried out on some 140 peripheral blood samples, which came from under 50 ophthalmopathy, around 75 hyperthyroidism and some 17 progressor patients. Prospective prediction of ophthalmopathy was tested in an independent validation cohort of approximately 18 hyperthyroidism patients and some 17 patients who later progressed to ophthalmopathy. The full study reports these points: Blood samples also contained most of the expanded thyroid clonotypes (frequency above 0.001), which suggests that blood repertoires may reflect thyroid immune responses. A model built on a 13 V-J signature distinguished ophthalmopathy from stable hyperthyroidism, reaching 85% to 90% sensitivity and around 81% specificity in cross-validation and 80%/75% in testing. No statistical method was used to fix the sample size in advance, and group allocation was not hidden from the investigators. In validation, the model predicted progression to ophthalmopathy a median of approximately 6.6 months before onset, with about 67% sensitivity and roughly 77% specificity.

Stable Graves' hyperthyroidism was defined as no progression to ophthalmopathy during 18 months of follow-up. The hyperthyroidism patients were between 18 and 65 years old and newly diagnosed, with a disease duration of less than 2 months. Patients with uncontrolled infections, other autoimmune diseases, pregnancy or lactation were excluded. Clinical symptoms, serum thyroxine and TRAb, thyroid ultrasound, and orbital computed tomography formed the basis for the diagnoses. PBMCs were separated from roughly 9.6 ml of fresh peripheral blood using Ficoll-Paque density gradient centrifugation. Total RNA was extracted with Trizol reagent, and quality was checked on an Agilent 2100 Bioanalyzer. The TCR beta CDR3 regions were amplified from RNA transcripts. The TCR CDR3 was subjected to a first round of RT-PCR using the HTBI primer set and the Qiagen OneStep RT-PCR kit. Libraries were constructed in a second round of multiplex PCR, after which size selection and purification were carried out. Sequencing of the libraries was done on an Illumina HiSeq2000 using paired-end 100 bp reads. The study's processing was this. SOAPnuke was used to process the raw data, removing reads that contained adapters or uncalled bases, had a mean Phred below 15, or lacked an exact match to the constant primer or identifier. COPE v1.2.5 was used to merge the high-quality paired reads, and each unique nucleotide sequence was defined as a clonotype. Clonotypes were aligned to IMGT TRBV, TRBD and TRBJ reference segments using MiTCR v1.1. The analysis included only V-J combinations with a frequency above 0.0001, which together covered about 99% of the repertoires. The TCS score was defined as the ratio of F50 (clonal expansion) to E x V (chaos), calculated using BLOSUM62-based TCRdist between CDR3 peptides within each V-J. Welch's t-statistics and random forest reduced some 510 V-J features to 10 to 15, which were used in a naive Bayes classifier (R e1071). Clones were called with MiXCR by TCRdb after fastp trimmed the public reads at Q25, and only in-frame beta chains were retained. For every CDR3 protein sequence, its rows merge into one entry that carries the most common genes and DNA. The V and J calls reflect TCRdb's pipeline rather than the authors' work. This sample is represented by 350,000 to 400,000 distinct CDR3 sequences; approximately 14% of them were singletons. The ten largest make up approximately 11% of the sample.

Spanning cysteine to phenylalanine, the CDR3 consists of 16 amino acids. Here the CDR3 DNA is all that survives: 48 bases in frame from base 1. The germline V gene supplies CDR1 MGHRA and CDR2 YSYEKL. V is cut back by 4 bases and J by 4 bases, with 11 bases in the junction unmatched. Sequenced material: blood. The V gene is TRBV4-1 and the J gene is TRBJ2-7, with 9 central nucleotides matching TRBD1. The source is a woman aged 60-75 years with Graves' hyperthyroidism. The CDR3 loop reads CASSPGLRDRAYEQYF. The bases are TGCGCCAGCAGCCCAGGTCTACGGGACAGGGCATACGAGCAGTACTTC.